This is a list of T cell receptor beta chains from one sample in a study of T cells expressing NK-cell markers. TCRdb reprocessed the 5' RACE reads and keeps a single row for each CDR3 protein, giving no DNA. The listing records under 500,000 distinct CDR3 sequences. Material: blood T cells: a sorted CD56 or NKG2C T cell subset, CD4+ or CD8+ T cells, or bulk PBMC T cells (not recorded which). Receptors were obtained from a woman aged 18-70 years in good health. The CDR3 runs from the conserved cysteine through the conserved F or W.

CDR3 protein: CASSSHPITGELFF; J gene: TRBJ2-2; V gene: TRBV28
CDR3 protein: CATRPPFFGTGEEKLFF; J gene: TRBJ1-4; V gene: TRBV15
CDR3 protein: CASSLGGRIYNQPQHF; J gene: TRBJ1-5; V gene: TRBV27
CDR3 protein: CASSARSRNEQFF; J gene: TRBJ2-1; V gene: TRBV7-6
CDR3 protein: CASSHGQGTTEAFF; J gene: TRBJ1-1; V gene: TRBV19
CDR3 protein: CASSESIGLATDTQYF; J gene: TRBJ2-3; V gene: TRBV25-1
CDR3 protein: CSAPSVGTGNGYTF; J gene: TRBJ1-2; V gene: TRBV20-1
CDR3 protein: CAWSDSMGIQYF; J gene: TRBJ2-4; V gene: TRBV30
CDR3 protein: CASSYRILTSGSPRSSYEQYF; J gene: TRBJ2-7; V gene: TRBV6-2/TRBV6-3
CDR3 protein: CSVEDGFGGPNYGYTF; J gene: TRBJ1-2; V gene: TRBV29-1
CDR3 protein: CASSEDRTGTRGGANVLTF; J gene: TRBJ2-6; V gene: TRBV5-6
CDR3 protein: CASSQGDGGPQHF; J gene: TRBJ1-5; V gene: TRBV4-1
CDR3 protein: CASSFGIDTGELFF; J gene: TRBJ2-2; V gene: TRBV7-8
CDR3 protein: CASSDGDRRNTEAFF; J gene: TRBJ1-1; V gene: TRBV9
CDR3 protein: CATSRGYRDSGVEAFF; J gene: TRBJ1-1; V gene: TRBV15
CDR3 protein: CASSLHLGQGYQPQHF; J gene: TRBJ1-5; V gene: TRBV28
CDR3 protein: CASSFGQGRHEQYF; J gene: TRBJ2-7; V gene: TRBV27
CDR3 protein: CASSQSHYTEAFF; J gene: TRBJ1-1; V gene: TRBV7-9
CDR3 protein: CASWAGPTGELFF; J gene: TRBJ2-2; V gene: TRBV6-1
CDR3 protein: CASTPGGPQETQYF; J gene: TRBJ2-5; V gene: TRBV5-1
CDR3 protein: CASSPDTGGAYNEQFF; J gene: TRBJ2-1; V gene: TRBV12-3/TRBV12-4
CDR3 protein: CASSLSLYNEQFF; J gene: TRBJ2-1; V gene: TRBV12-3/TRBV12-4
CDR3 protein: CASSQIKTSGELFF; J gene: TRBJ2-2; V gene: TRBV23-1
CDR3 protein: CASSGGVPYNEQFF; J gene: TRBJ2-1; V gene: TRBV9
CDR3 protein: CSASRSGPGQGTNSPLHF; J gene: TRBJ1-6; V gene: TRBV20-1
CDR3 protein: CSARKASGLTYEQYF; J gene: TRBJ2-7; V gene: TRBV20-1
CDR3 protein: CASSQDRDYEQYF; J gene: TRBJ2-7; V gene: TRBV4-2
CDR3 protein: CSVTGSTDTQYF; J gene: TRBJ2-3; V gene: TRBV20-1
CDR3 protein: CASSPGVVLDTQYF; J gene: TRBJ2-3; V gene: TRBV12-3/TRBV12-4
CDR3 protein: CASMPGLAGNEQYF; J gene: TRBJ2-7; V gene: TRBV12-3/TRBV12-4
CDR3 protein: CASSQLWVYEQYF; J gene: TRBJ2-7; V gene: TRBV3-1
CDR3 protein: CAIAASAYEQYF; J gene: TRBJ2-7; V gene: TRBV10-3
CDR3 protein: CASSQDWGNSYNEQFF; J gene: TRBJ2-1; V gene: TRBV4-3
CDR3 protein: CASSEVGLAGAGADTQYF; J gene: TRBJ2-3; V gene: TRBV9
CDR3 protein: CSVAGELRYNEQFF; J gene: TRBJ2-1; V gene: TRBV29-1
CDR3 protein: CASSLGVVYNEQFF; J gene: TRBJ2-1; V gene: TRBV12-3/TRBV12-4
CDR3 protein: CASSPRGGRMDTQYF; J gene: TRBJ2-3; V gene: TRBV5-6
CDR3 protein: CASSKEGATNEKLFF; J gene: TRBJ1-4; V gene: TRBV21-1
CDR3 protein: CASSFGGSGPEGYTF; J gene: TRBJ1-2; V gene: TRBV12-3/TRBV12-4
CDR3 protein: CASSPGVGSYEQYF; J gene: TRBJ2-7; V gene: TRBV11-2
CDR3 protein: CASSVEAELAEQYF; J gene: TRBJ2-7; V gene: TRBV9
CDR3 protein: CSVLVLGMPFF; J gene: TRBJ1-1; V gene: TRBV29-1
CDR3 protein: CASSLAAWRGGPTDTQYF; J gene: TRBJ2-3; V gene: TRBV7-2
CDR3 protein: CASSEGSGKGQDTQYF; J gene: TRBJ2-3; V gene: TRBV9
CDR3 protein: CASSRGDTGVVREKLFF; J gene: TRBJ1-4; V gene: TRBV4-2
CDR3 protein: CASSPSPVSSYEQYF; J gene: TRBJ2-7; V gene: TRBV7-9
CDR3 protein: CSISHSGNTIYF; J gene: TRBJ1-3; V gene: TRBV29-1
CDR3 protein: CSAALLSKYNEQFF; J gene: TRBJ2-1; V gene: TRBV20-1
CDR3 protein: CASSLGDSPNEKLFF; J gene: TRBJ1-4; V gene: TRBV7-9
CDR3 protein: CASSPSGAALQETQYF; J gene: TRBJ2-5; V gene: TRBV19
CDR3 protein: CASSIRDSYSYEQYF; J gene: TRBJ2-7; V gene: TRBV7-8
CDR3 protein: CASRDTPNSGYTF; J gene: TRBJ1-2; V gene: TRBV6-1
CDR3 protein: CASSLALAGGSSSYNEQFF; J gene: TRBJ2-1; V gene: TRBV28
CDR3 protein: CASSHLRAGRGSTDTQYF; J gene: TRBJ2-3; V gene: TRBV3-1